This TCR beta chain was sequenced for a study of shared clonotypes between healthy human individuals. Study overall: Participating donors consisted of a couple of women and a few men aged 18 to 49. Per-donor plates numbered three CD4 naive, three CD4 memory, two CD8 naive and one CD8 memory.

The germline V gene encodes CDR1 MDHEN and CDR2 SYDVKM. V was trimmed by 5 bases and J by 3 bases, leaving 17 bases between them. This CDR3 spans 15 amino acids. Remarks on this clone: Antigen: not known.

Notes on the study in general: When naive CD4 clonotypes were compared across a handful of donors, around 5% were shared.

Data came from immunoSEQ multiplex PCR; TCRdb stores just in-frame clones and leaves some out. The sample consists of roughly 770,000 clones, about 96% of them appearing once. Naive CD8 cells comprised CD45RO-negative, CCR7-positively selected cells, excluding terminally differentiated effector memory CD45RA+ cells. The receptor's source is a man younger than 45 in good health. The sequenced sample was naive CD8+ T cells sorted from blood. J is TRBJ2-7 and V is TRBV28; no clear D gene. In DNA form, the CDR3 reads TGTGCCAGCAGTCCTAGGGTGAGGATCCACTACGAGCAGTACTTC. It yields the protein CASSPRVRIHYEQYF.